The 11 T cell receptor beta chains below come from one sample, sequenced in a study of early T cells in non-severe SARS-CoV-2 infection. TCRdb re-called the 5' RACE reads with MiXCR, one entry per CDR3 protein. The sample lists 64,000 or so distinct CDR3 sequences; approximately 14% were seen once. Sequencing was done on a sample of whole blood. These receptors originate from an adult who was a healthcare worker with PCR-confirmed SARS-CoV-2 infection or an uninfected control (not recorded which).

J is TRBJ2-1 and V is TRBV7-8, with TRBD2 matching over 8 bases. The V segment lost 6 bases and the J segment 1 base; nucleotides outside the gene matches: 11. Germline values: CDR1 SGHVS, CDR2 FQNEAQ. CDR3 length: 17 amino acids. CDR3 in amino acids: CASSLPISGGSYNEQFF. CDR3 nucleotides: TGTGCCAGCAGTTTACCCATCAGCGGGGGTTCCTACAATGAGCAGTTCTTC.

This clonotype was found once. V is TRBV10-3 and J is TRBJ2-5; tentatively, D is TRBD1 (5 bases). V was shortened by 6 bases and J by 4 bases, with 12 bases between the two germline ends. This CDR3 is 13 amino acids long. Germline V gene data show CDR1 as ENHRY and CDR2 as SYGVKD. The CDR3 region has the DNA TGTGCCATCAGGACAGAGGTTCGAGAGACCCAGTACTTC. Protein sequence: CAIRTEVRETQYF.

About this clonotype: This may be a read error: a much more frequent sequence differs by one nucleotide. The V and J genes are TRBV2 and TRBJ1-1; TRBD1 agrees at 8 bases. The CDR3 length is 13 residues. Germline V gene sequence: CDR1 SNHLY, CDR2 FYNNEI. V shed 5 bases and J 4 bases; nucleotides not matched to a gene: 3. The CDR3 region is CASSQQGGTEAFF. Written as DNA, the CDR3 is TGTGCCAGCAGTCAACAGGGGGGCACTGAAGCTTTCTTT.

This clonotype occurred a few times. The chain uses TRBV6-1 and TRBJ2-3; D unclear. Germline-derived CDR1 and CDR2 are MNHNS and SASEGT. The CDR3 covers 12 residues. Trimming pared 6 bases from V and 5 bases from J, leaving 9 bases between. CDR3 sequence: CASSDRRDTQYF. In nucleotides, the CDR3 is TGTGCCAGCAGCGATAGGAGAGATACGCAGTATTTT.

Ten or more counts support this clonotype. The chain joins TRBV6-1 to TRBJ1-1; D ambiguous. The CDR3 extends over 12 amino acids. Trimming shortened V by 7 bases and J by 6 bases, and 12 bases separated the two germline ends. Germline values: CDR1 MNHNS, CDR2 SASEGT. The CDR3 protein is CASTGKIPEAFF. CDR3 DNA: TGTGCCAGCACCGGGAAAATCCCTGAAGCTTTCTTT.

This clonotype was detected once. One end of the junction fails to match germline, which may point to a read error. This rearrangement joins TRBV9 to TRBJ2-2; TRBD2 aligns across 7 bases. Germline V gives CDR1 SGDLS, CDR2 YYNGEE. The CDR3 is made up of 16 amino acids. CDR3 loop: CASSRSGAIHTEELFF. Written as DNA, the CDR3 is TGTGCCAGCAGTCGGAGCGGGGCCATACACACCGAGGAGCTGTTTTTT. Full variable domain (remainder filled in from reference TRBV9 and TRBJ2-2): DSGVTQTPKHLITATGQRVTLRCSPRSGDLSVYWYQQSLDQGLQFLIQYYNGEERAKGNILERFSAQQFPDLHSELNLSSLELGDSALYFCASSRSGAIHTEELFFGEGSRLTVL.

The chain recombines TRBV9 with TRBJ1-2; 9 nucleotides match TRBD1. The V segment lost 4 bases and the J segment 8 bases; nucleotides outside the gene matches: 6. The CDR3 runs to 13 residues. CDR1 and CDR2 from the germline V gene are SGDLS and YYNGEE. The CDR3 loop is CASSRDRATGYTF. The DNA for the CDR3 is TGTGCCAGCAGCCGGGACAGGGCGACCGGCTACACCTTC.

There are a few counts of this clonotype. The chain joins TRBV10-3 to TRBJ1-1, with D perhaps TRBD1 (6 bases). The V end lost 3 bases, the J end lost 1 base, and 9 bases lay between the germline ends. The CDR3 extends over 14 amino acids. Germline V gene data show CDR1 as ENHRY and CDR2 as SYGVKD. Here the CDR3 reads CAISDQGTNTEAFF. CDR3 in DNA: TGTGCCATCAGTGATCAGGGGACGAACACTGAAGCTTTCTTT.

This clonotype occurred a few times. This chain joins TRBV19 and TRBJ1-4; no clear D gene. V lost 5 bases, J lost 3 bases, and 10 bases lay in between. Germline V gene lookup returns CDR1 LNHDA and CDR2 SQIVND (reference sequence). There are 14 residues in the CDR3. CDR3 nucleotide sequence: TGTGCCAGTAGTGACCGTCACTCTAATGAAAAACTGTTTTTT. As protein: CASSDRHSNEKLFF.

As DNA, the CDR3 is TGTGCCAGCGATCAGGACAATGAGCAGTTCTTC. This codes for CASDQDNEQFF. The chain links TRBV27 to TRBJ2-1; D ambiguous. Trimming removed 8 bases from V and 5 bases from J, with 7 bases in between. From germline, CDR1 is MNHEY and CDR2 SMNVEV (reference sequence). The CDR3 has 11 amino acids.

This clonotype was detected many times. This chain links TRBV7-2 with TRBJ2-1; perhaps TRBD1 as D (6 bases). V gave up 6 bases and J gave up 9 bases, with 15 bases separating them. Per the germline V gene, CDR1 is SGHTA and CDR2 is FQGNSA. The length of the CDR3 is 13 residues. CDR3 nucleotide sequence: TGTGCCAGCAGGCCTAGACAGGCGGCTGAGCAGTTCTTC. Translated, it gives CASRPRQAAEQFF.